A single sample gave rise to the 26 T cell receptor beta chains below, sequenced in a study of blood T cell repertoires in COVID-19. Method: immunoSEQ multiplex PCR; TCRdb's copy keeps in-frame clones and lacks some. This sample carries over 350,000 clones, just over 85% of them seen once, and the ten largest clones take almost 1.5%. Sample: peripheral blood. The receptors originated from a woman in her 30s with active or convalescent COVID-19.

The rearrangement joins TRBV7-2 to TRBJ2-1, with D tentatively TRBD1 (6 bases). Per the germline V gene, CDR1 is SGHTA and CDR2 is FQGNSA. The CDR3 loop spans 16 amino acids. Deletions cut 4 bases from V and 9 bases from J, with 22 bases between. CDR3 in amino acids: CASSSGQNTPISEQFF. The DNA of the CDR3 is TGTGCCAGCAGCTCCGGACAGAACACCCCCATCAGTGAGCAGTTCTTC.

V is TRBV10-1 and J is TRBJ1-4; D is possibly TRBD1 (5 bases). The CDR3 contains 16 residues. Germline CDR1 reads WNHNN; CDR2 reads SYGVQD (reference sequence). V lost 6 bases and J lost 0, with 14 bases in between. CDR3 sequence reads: CASRRRGLATNEKLFF. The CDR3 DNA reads TGCGCCAGCAGGAGGAGGGGATTAGCAACTAATGAAAAACTGTTTTTT.

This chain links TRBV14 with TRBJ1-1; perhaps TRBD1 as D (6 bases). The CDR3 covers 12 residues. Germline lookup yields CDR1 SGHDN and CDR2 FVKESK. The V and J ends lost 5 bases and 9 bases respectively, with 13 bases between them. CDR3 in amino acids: CASSTITGQAFF. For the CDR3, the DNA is TGTGCCAGCAGCACTATCACAGGGCAAGCTTTCTTT.

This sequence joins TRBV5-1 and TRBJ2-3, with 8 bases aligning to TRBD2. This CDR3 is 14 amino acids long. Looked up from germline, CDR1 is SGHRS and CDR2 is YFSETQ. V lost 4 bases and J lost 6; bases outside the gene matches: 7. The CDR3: CASSPNGGVDTQYF. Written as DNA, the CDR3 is TGCGCCAGCAGCCCAAACGGGGGGGTTGATACGCAGTATTTT.

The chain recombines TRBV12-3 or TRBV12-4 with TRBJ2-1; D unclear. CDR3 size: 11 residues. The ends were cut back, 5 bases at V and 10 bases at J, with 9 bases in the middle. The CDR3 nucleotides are TGTGCCAGCAGTCGCGGTTTCGAGCAGTTCTTC. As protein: CASSRGFEQFF.

CDR3 residues: CASSQDAGAAYNEQFF. The CDR3 bases are TGTGCCAGCAGCCAAGATGCGGGGGCCGCCTACAATGAGCAGTTCTTC. The V gene is TRBV4-2, the J gene TRBJ2-1; maybe TRBD2 (7 bases). Germline V lookup: CDR1 LGHNA, CDR2 YNFKEQ. This CDR3 is built from 16 residues. Trimming removed 0 bases at V and 2 bases at J, with 11 bases between.

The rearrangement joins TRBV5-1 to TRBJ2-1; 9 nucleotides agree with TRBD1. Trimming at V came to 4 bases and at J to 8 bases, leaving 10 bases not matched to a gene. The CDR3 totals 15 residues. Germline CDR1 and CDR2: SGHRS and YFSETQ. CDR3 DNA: TGCGCCAGCAGCCCCGGGACAGGGTTTCTGGATGAGCAGTTCTTC. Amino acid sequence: CASSPGTGFLDEQFF.

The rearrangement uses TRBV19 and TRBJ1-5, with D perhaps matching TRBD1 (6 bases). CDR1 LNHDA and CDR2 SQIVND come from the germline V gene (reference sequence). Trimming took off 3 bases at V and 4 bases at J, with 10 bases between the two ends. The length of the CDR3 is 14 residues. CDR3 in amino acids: CASSIRQGNQPQHF. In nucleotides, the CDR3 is TGTGCCAGTAGTATTCGTCAGGGGAATCAGCCCCAGCATTTT.

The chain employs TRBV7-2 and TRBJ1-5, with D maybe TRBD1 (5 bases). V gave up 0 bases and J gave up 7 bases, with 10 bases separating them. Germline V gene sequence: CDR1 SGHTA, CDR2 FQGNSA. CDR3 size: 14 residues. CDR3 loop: CASSLARDRQPQHF. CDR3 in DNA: TGTGCCAGCAGCTTAGCCAGGGATAGGCAGCCCCAGCATTTT.

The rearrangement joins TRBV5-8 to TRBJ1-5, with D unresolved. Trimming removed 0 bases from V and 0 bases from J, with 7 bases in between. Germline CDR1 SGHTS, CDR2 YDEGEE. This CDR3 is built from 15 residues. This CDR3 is CASSLARNSNQPQHF. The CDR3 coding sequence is TGTGCCAGCAGCTTGGCCAGGAATAGCAATCAGCCCCAGCATTTT.

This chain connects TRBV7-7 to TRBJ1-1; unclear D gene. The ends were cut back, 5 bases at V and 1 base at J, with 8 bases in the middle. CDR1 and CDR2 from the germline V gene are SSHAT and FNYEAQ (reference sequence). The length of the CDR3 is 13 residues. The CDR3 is CASSQKANTEAFF. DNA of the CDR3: TGTGCCAGCAGCCAAAAAGCGAACACTGAAGCTTTCTTT.

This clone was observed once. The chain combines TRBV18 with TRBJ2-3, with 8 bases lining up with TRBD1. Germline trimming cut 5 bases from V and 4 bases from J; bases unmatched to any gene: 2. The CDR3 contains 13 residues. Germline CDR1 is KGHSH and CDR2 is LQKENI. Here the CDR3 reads CASSGQGADTQYF. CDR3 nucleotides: TGTGCCAGCTCAGGACAGGGAGCAGATACGCAGTATTTT.

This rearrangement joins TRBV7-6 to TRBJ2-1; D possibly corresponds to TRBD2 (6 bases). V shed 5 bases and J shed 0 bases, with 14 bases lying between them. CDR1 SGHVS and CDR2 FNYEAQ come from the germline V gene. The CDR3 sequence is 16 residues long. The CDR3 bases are TGTGCCAGCAGCCGGGGACTTCTAAGCTCCTACAATGAGCAGTTCTTC. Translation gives CASSRGLLSSYNEQFF.

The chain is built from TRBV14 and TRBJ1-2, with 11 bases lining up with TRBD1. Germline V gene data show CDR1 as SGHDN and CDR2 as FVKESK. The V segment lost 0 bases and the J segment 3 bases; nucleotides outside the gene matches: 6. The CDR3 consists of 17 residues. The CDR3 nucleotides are TGTGCCAGCAGCCAAGATCCCGGACAGGGGGCTGACTATGGCTACACCTTC. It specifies CASSQDPGQGADYGYTF.

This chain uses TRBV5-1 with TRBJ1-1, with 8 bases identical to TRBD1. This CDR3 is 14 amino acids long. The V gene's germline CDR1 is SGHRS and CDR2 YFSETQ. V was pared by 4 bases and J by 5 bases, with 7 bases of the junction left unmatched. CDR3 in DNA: TGCGCCAGCAGCACCGGACAGGGATGGACTGAAGCTTTCTTT. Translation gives CASSTGQGWTEAFF. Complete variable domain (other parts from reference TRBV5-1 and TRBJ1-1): KAGVTQTPRYLIKTRGQQVTLSCSPISGHRSVSWYQQTPGQGLQFLFEYFSETQRNKGNFPGRFSGRQFSNSRSEMNVSTLELGDSALYLCASSTGQGWTEAFFGQGTRLTVV.

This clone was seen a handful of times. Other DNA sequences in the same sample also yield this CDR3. CDR3 in amino acids: CSVEDPGEAFF. In DNA form, the CDR3 reads TGCAGCGTTGAAGATCCGGGTGAAGCTTTCTTT. The rearrangement joins TRBV29-1 to TRBJ1-1; D not resolved. V dropped 0 bases and J dropped 7 bases, with 6 bases sitting between them. This CDR3 has 11 amino acids. Germline V gene sequence: CDR1 SQVTM, CDR2 ANQGSEA. The full variable domain, rest sourced from reference TRBV29-1 and TRBJ1-1, is SAVISQKPSRDICQRGTSLTIQCQVDSQVTMMFWYRQQPGQSLTLIATANQGSEATYESGFVIDKFPISRPNLTFSTLTVSNMSPEDSSIYLCSVEDPGEAFFGQGTRLTVV.

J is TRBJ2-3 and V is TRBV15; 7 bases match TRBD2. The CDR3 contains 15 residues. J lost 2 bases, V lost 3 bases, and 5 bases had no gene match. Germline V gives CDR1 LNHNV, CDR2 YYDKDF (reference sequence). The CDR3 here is CATSSRLADTDTQYF. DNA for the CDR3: TGTGCCACCAGCAGTCGGCTAGCGGACACAGATACGCAGTATTTT.

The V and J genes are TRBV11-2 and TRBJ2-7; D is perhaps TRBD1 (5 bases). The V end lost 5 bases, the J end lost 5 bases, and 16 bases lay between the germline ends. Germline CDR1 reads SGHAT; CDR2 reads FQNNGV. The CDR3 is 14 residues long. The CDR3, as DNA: TGTGCCAGCAGCCACCCTCTCCCCAGGGACGAGCAGTACTTC. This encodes CASSHPLPRDEQYF.

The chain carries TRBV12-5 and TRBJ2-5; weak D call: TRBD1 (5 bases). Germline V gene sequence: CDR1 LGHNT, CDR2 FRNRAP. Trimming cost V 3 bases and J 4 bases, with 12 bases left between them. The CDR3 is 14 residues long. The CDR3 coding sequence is TGTGCTAGTGGTTTTAGGGGTTTAGGAGAGACCCAGTACTTC. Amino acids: CASGFRGLGETQYF.

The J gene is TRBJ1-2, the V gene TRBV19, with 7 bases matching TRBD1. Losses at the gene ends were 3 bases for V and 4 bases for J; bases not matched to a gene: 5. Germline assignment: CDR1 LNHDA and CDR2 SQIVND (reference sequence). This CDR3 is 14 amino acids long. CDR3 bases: TGTGCCAGTAGTATGGAAGGGGGCGGCTATGGCTACACCTTC. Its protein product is CASSMEGGGYGYTF.

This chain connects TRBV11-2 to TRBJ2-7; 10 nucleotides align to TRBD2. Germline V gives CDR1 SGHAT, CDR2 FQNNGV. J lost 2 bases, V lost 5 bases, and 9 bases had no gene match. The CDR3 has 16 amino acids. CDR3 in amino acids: CASSTRGLALAYEQYF. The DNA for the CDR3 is TGTGCCAGCAGCACTAGGGGACTAGCGCTTGCCTACGAGCAGTACTTC.

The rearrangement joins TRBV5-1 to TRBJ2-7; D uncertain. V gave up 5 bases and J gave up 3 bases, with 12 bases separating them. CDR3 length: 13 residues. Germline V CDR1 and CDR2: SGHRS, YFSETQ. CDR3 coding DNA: TGCGCCAGCAGTCAGGTGATGAACTACGAGCAGTACTTC. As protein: CASSQVMNYEQYF.

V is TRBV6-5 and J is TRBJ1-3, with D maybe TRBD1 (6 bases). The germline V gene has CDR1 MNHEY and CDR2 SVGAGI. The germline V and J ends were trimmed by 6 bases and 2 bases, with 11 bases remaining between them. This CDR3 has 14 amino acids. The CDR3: CASSPRGTGNTIYF. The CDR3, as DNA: TGTGCCAGCAGCCCCAGGGGTACTGGAAACACCATATATTTT.

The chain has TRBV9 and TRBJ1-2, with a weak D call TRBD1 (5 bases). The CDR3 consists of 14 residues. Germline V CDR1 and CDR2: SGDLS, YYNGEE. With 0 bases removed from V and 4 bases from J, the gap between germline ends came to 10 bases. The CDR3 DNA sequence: TGTGCCAGCAGCGTAGATACAGGCCGCTATGGCTACACCTTC. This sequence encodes CASSVDTGRYGYTF.

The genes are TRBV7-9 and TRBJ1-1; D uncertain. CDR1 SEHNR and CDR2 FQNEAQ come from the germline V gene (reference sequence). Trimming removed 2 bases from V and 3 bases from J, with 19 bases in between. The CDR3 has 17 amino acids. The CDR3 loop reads CASSLSCLGDMDTEAFF. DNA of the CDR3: TGTGCCAGCAGCTTATCATGTCTGGGAGATATGGACACTGAAGCTTTCTTT.

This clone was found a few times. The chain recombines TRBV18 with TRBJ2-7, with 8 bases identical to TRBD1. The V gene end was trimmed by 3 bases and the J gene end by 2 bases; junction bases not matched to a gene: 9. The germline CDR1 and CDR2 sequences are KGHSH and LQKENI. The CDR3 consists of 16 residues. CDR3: CASSPRQGTLTYEQYF. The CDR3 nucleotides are TGTGCCAGCTCACCCCGACAGGGGACCTTAACCTACGAGCAGTACTTC.